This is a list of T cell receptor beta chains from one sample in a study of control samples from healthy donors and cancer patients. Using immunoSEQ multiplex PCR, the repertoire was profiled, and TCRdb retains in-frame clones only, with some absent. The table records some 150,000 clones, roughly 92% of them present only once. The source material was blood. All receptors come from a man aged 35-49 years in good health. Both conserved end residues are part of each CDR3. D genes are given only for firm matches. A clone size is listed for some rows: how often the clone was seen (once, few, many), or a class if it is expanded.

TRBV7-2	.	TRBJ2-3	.	TGTGCCAGCAGCTTAGGGGGGGGCCGGAGAGATACGCAGTATTTT	CASSLGGGRRDTQYF
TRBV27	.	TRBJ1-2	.	TGTGCCAGCAGTTTATCACGGGTTAACTATGGCTACACCTTC	CASSLSRVNYGYTF
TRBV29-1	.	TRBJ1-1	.	TGCAGCGTTGCCCCGTGGGACACGAACACTGAAGCTTTCTTT	CSVAPWDTNTEAFF
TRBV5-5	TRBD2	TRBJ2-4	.	TGTGCCAGCAGCTTACCGGGAGGAAACATTCAGTACTTC	CASSLPGGNIQYF
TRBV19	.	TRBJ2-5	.	TGTGCCAGTAGTGAAAAGAGGGGGGGGACCCAGTACTTC	CASSEKRGGTQYF
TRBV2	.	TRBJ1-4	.	TGTGCCAGCACACCGGAAGGTGAAAAACTGTTTTTT	CASTPEGEKLFF
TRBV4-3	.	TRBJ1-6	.	TGCGCCAGCAGCCAAGATTTCGGGTATTCACCCCTCCACTTT	CASSQDFGYSPLHF
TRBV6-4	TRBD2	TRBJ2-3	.	TGTGCCAGCAGTGACGGGGCGGGAGGGCCCACAGATACGCAGTATTTT	CASSDGAGGPTDTQYF
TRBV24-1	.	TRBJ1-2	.	TGTGCCACCAGTGACGCCGGGAAAAGTGGCTACACCTTC	CATSDAGKSGYTF
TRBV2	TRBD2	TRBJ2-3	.	TGTGCCAGCACCGCCGGGACTAGCGGGAGGGTAGATACGCAGTATTTT	CASTAGTSGRVDTQYF
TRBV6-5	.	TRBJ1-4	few	TGTGCCAGCAGTACTGGGGGTTGGGGGGATGAAAAACTGTTTTTT	CASSTGGWGDEKLFF
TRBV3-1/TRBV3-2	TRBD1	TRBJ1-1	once	TGTGCCAGCAGCCAAGGGACAGGGAACACTGAAGCTTTCTTT	CASSQGTGNTEAFF
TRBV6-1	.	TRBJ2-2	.	TGTGCCAGCAGTGAGCTCGCCAACGGGGAGCTGTTTTTT	CASSELANGELFF
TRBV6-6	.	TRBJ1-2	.	TGTGCCAGCAGTCCGGCGACAGGATCCTCTACTAACTATGGCTACACCTTC	CASSPATGSSTNYGYTF
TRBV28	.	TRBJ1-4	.	TGTGCCAGCAGTTCTATCAGCCCGGGACGCACGACCGAAAAACTGTTTTTT	CASSSISPGRTTEKLFF
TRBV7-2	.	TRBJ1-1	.	TGTGCCAGCAGCACAAGCGGAAACACTGAAGCTTTCTTT	CASSTSGNTEAFF
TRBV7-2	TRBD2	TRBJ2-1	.	TGTGCCAGCAGCTCCAGACTAGCGGGAGGCCCCAGGAATGAGCAGTTCTTC	CASSSRLAGGPRNEQFF
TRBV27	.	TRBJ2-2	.	TGTGCCAGCGGTCCTGAACATGGGGAGCTGTTTTTT	CASGPEHGELFF
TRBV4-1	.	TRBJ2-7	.	TGCGCCAGCAGCCACAGGCCGGAGAGCTCCTACGAGCAGTACTTC	CASSHRPESSYEQYF
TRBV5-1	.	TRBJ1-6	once	TGCGCCAGCAGCTTGGGGGTGTCGAATTCACCCCTCCACTTT	CASSLGVSNSPLHF
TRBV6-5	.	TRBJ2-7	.	TGTGCCAGTGGAAGGGGGAACGAGCAGTACTTC	CASGRGNEQYF
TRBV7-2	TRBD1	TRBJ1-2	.	TGTGCCAGCAGCTTCCGACAGGGGATAGTGGGGGCCAGGTATGGCTACACCTTC	CASSFRQGIVGARYGYTF
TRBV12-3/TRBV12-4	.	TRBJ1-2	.	TGTGCCAGCAGGTATCAGGGGCTTGGCTACACCTTC	CASRYQGLGYTF
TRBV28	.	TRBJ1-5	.	TGTGCCAGCAGTCTACGAGGGCCCCAGGGTGGGCAGCCCCAGCATTTT	CASSLRGPQGGQPQHF
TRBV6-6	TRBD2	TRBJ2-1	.	TGTGCCAGCAGTTTCCAAGCGGGAGTGGGCAATGAGCAGTTCTTC	CASSFQAGVGNEQFF
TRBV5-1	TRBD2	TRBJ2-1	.	TGCGCCAGCAGCTTACTAGCGGGAGGGCCTTATGAGCAGTTCTTC	CASSLLAGGPYEQFF
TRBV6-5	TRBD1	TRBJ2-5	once	TGTGCCAGCGCCGGTAGAGACAGGGGAGATCAGACCCAGTACTTC	CASAGRDRGDQTQYF
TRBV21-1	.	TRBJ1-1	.	TGTGCCAGCAGCGGGAAAGGTTGGGCAGACCACACTGAAGCTTTCTTT	CASSGKGWADHTEAFF
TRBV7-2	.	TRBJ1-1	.	TGTGCCAGCAGTTCGAGGGGCGGCACTGAAGCTTTCTTT	CASSSRGGTEAFF
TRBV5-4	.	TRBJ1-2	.	TGTGCCAGCAGCTTGAGCCCGGACGCCTCCTATGGCTACACCTTC	CASSLSPDASYGYTF
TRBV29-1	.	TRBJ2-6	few	TGCAGCGTTGTTTGGACAACAGGGGCCAACGTCCTGACTTTC	CSVVWTTGANVLTF
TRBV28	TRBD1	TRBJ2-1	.	TGTGCCAGCAGTTCCCCTAGGTATCGACAGGGCCACAATGAGCAGTTCTTC	CASSSPRYRQGHNEQFF
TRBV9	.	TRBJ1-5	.	TGTGCCAGCAGCCCCCCGGGGGCCCATAGCAATCAGCCCCAGCATTTT	CASSPPGAHSNQPQHF
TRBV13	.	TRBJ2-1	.	TGTGCCAGCAGCAGGGTAGGGCTCGGAAGGAGCTCCTACAATGAGCAGTTCTTC	CASSRVGLGRSSYNEQFF
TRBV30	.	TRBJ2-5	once	TGTGCCTGGGGTGTACCAGCTGGGGCTGGGGAGACCCAGTACTTC	CAWGVPAGAGETQYF
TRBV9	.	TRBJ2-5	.	TGTGCCAGCAGCGTAGCTGGGGACGAGGAGACCCAGTACTTC	CASSVAGDEETQYF